Each of the 22 T cell receptor beta chains below was sequenced from the same sample in a study of T cell changes during pregnancy in multiple sclerosis. TCRdb's copy holds only in-frame clones and misses some; the assay was immunoSEQ multiplex PCR. The table lists under 65,000 clones, 93% of them singletons. The sequences come from CD8+ T cells from peripheral blood mononuclear cells, collected in the second trimester of pregnancy. These receptors were taken from a female donor with multiple sclerosis, enrolled in a pregnancy study.

The chain is built from TRBV27 and TRBJ2-1; TRBD2 matches at 10 bases. This CDR3 is 15 amino acids long. The J segment lost 8 bases and the V segment lost 5 bases, leaving 9 bases of the junction unmatched. CDR1 and CDR2 (germline): MNHEY, SMNVEV (reference sequence). CDR3: CASSPSLAGVDEQFF. Written as DNA, the CDR3 is TGTGCCAGCAGTCCTTCCCTAGCGGGAGTTGATGAGCAGTTCTTC.

The V gene is TRBV6-5, the J gene TRBJ2-1; possible D gene TRBD1, 6 bases. The CDR3 sequence is 13 residues long. Germline V gene sequence: CDR1 MNHEY, CDR2 SVGAGI. V was clipped by 6 bases and J by 5 bases, with 11 bases between them. The CDR3 sequence is CASSPRTDNEQFF. CDR3 sequence (DNA): TGTGCCAGCAGCCCTCGGACAGACAATGAGCAGTTCTTC.

The chain couples TRBV6-1 to TRBJ2-3, with 7 bases matching TRBD1. J gave up 2 bases and V 7 bases, and 6 bases lay outside the gene matches. The CDR3 is 14 residues long. CDR1 MNHNS and CDR2 SASEGT come from the germline V gene. DNA of the CDR3: TGTGCCAGCATTAGGACAGGCCTCACAGATACGCAGTATTTT. It encodes CASIRTGLTDTQYF.

The chain couples TRBV2 to TRBJ2-4, with D possibly TRBD1 on 5 matching bases. This CDR3 contains 14 residues. Between the trimmed V and J ends, which lost 3 bases and 0 bases, there was a span of 6 bases. Germline assignment: CDR1 SNHLY and CDR2 FYNNEI. CDR3 region: CASSEGLAKNIQYF. The DNA of the CDR3 is TGTGCCAGCAGTGAGGGGCTAGCCAAAAACATTCAGTACTTC.

This clone was detected only once. The chain is built from TRBV4-3 and TRBJ2-2; 10 bases match TRBD2. This CDR3 region has 17 residues. Germline CDR1 reads LGHNA; CDR2 reads YSLEER. The J segment lost 0 bases and the V segment lost 1 base, leaving 2 bases of the junction unmatched. The CDR3 spells CASSQGLAGANTGELFF. CDR3 nucleotide sequence: TGCGCCAGCAGCCAAGGGCTAGCGGGGGCGAACACCGGGGAGCTGTTTTTT.

The chain uses TRBV27 and TRBJ2-1; 15 bases agree with TRBD2. The V gene's germline CDR1 is MNHEY and CDR2 SMNVEV (reference sequence). The CDR3 spans 16 residues. J lost 7 bases, V lost 8 bases, and 9 bases had no gene match. CDR3 residues: CASGTWGLAGGNEQFF. The CDR3 DNA follows: TGTGCCAGCGGGACATGGGGACTAGCGGGGGGAAATGAGCAGTTCTTC.

The chain uses TRBV27 and TRBJ2-1; tentatively, D is TRBD2 (5 bases). Trimming took 8 bases from V and 9 from J, leaving 17 bases between them. CDR3 length equals 13 residues. Germline V lookup: CDR1 MNHEY, CDR2 SMNVEV (reference sequence). The CDR3 region is CASSLDWSIEQFF. DNA for the CDR3: TGTGCCAGCTCCCTGGACTGGTCTATTGAGCAGTTCTTC.

This clone was recorded once. This chain uses TRBV9 with TRBJ2-7, with TRBD2 identical over 8 bases. J gave up 2 bases and V 4 bases, and 5 bases lay outside the gene matches. This CDR3 region has 14 residues. Germline V gene data show CDR1 as SGDLS and CDR2 as YYNGEE. The CDR3 reads CASSPGGDTYEQYF. CDR3 coding DNA: TGTGCCAGCAGCCCGGGGGGGGATACCTACGAGCAGTACTTC.

J is TRBJ1-3 and V is TRBV5-5, with D maybe TRBD1 (5 bases). Germline V lookup: CDR1 SGHKS, CDR2 YYEKEE (reference sequence). V lost 0 bases, J lost 0 bases, and 10 bases lay in between. CDR3 length: 16 amino acids. CDR3 coding DNA: TGTGCCAGCAGCTTGGCTGGGACTTTCTCTGGAAACACCATATATTTT. Amino acids: CASSLAGTFSGNTIYF.

The chain is built from TRBV27 and TRBJ1-5; the match to TRBD1 covers 7 bases. The CDR3 covers 14 residues. From germline, CDR1 is MNHEY and CDR2 SMNVEV (reference sequence). The V segment lost 5 bases and the J segment 9 bases; nucleotides outside the gene matches: 10. CDR3 DNA sequence: TGTGCCAGCAGTCCCCGGGACAGCAGCTTGCCCCAGCATTTT. It specifies CASSPRDSSLPQHF.

The chain couples TRBV5-1 to TRBJ2-2; the D is unclear. In germline, CDR1 is SGHRS, CDR2 YFSETQ. CDR3 length equals 14 residues. The DNA for the CDR3 is TGCGCATCGCAGGCACACAAGAACACCGGGGAGCTGTTTTTT. It is translated as CASQAHKNTGELFF.

This chain connects TRBV25-1 to TRBJ2-7; TRBD1 agrees at 8 bases. This CDR3 contains 15 residues. Germline CDR1 reads MGHDK; CDR2 reads SYGVNS. V shed 3 bases and J 2 bases; nucleotides not matched to a gene: 6. The CDR3 loop is CASSDVTGEPYEQYF. The CDR3 coding sequence is TGTGCCAGCAGTGATGTGACAGGGGAACCCTACGAGCAGTACTTC.

The J gene is TRBJ1-1, the V gene TRBV7-9, with TRBD1 identical over 8 bases. The V segment lost 3 bases and the J segment 5 bases; nucleotides outside the gene matches: 2. From germline, CDR1 is SEHNR and CDR2 FQNEAQ (reference sequence). CDR3 length equals 13 residues. CDR3 nucleotide sequence: TGTGCCAGCAGCTTCGGACAGGGAACTGAAGCTTTCTTT. Its translation is CASSFGQGTEAFF.

CDR3 sequence reads: CASSSTSGSYEQYF. In DNA, the CDR3 is TGTGCCAGCAGTTCAACTAGCGGCTCCTACGAGCAGTACTTC. The chain joins TRBV27 to TRBJ2-7; 8 bases agree with TRBD2. The germline V gene encodes CDR1 MNHEY and CDR2 SMNVEV (reference sequence). The CDR3 sequence is 14 residues long. Losses at the gene ends were 4 bases for V and 0 bases for J; bases not matched to a gene: 2.

This clone showed up just once. The V gene is TRBV4-3, the J gene TRBJ2-1; 8 positions agree with TRBD2. The CDR3 extends over 15 amino acids. Germline values: CDR1 LGHNA, CDR2 YSLEER. The junction had 8 bases not matched to a gene; V was cut back by 3 bases and J by 7 bases. The CDR3 loop reads CASSHGTGGMNEQFF. DNA of the CDR3: TGCGCCAGCAGCCATGGGACGGGGGGGATGAATGAGCAGTTCTTC.

Points on this clone: This specimen includes other DNA sequences encoding the same CDR3. The gene calls are TRBV5-1 and TRBJ1-3; D is undetermined. Germline V lookup: CDR1 SGHRS, CDR2 YFSETQ. V lost 0 bases, J lost 0 bases, and 7 bases lay in between. This CDR3 has 15 residues. Here the CDR3 reads CASSLDRSSGNTIYF. The CDR3 DNA reads as TGCGCCAGCAGCTTGGATCGTAGCTCTGGAAACACCATATATTTT.

The chain couples TRBV6-1 to TRBJ2-1; a weak D match, TRBD1 (6 bases). The germline gives CDR1 MNHNS, CDR2 SASEGT. The germline V and J ends were trimmed by 3 bases and 3 bases, with 15 bases remaining between them. CDR3 size: 16 residues. CDR3 DNA sequence: TGTGCCAGCAGTGACCGCACACAGGGATTCTACAATGAGCAGTTCTTC. It specifies CASSDRTQGFYNEQFF.

The chain couples TRBV29-1 to TRBJ1-2, with D unresolved. Trimming took 3 bases from V and 6 from J, leaving 5 bases between them. CDR3 size: 10 residues. The germline V gene has CDR1 SQVTM and CDR2 ANQGSEA. Here the CDR3 reads CSVDPDGYTF. DNA of the CDR3: TGCAGCGTTGACCCGGATGGCTACACCTTC. Combining the CDR3 with reference TRBV29-1 and TRBJ1-2 gives the whole variable domain SAVISQKPSRDICQRGTSLTIQCQVDSQVTMMFWYRQQPGQSLTLIATANQGSEATYESGFVIDKFPISRPNLTFSTLTVSNMSPEDSSIYLCSVDPDGYTFGSGTRLTVV.

The V call is TRBV2, the J call TRBJ1-6, with D possibly being TRBD1 (6 bases). With 7 bases removed from V and 3 bases from J, the gap between germline ends came to 10 bases. The germline CDR1 and CDR2 sequences are SNHLY and FYNNEI. This CDR3 comprises 14 residues. This chain's CDR3 is CASTRQDYNSPLHF. CDR3 bases: TGTGCCAGCACTCGACAGGACTATAATTCACCCCTCCACTTT.

This sequence joins TRBV10-1 and TRBJ2-7; TRBD1 matches 7 bases. This CDR3 spans 16 amino acids. From germline, CDR1 is WNHNN and CDR2 SYGVQD (reference sequence). Trimming took 3 bases from V and 0 from J; bases not matched to a gene: 8. The CDR3 sequence: CASSEKQGFSSYEQYF. DNA for the CDR3: TGCGCCAGCAGTGAAAAACAGGGGTTCAGCTCCTACGAGCAGTACTTC.

The rearrangement links TRBV27 to TRBJ1-1; D perhaps matches TRBD1 (5 bases). This CDR3 comprises 15 residues. V dropped 2 bases and J dropped 1 base, with 11 bases sitting between them. Per the germline V gene, CDR1 is MNHEY and CDR2 is SMNVEV (reference sequence). CDR3 in amino acids: CASSLGAGSNTEAFF. Here the CDR3 DNA reads TGTGCCAGCAGTTTAGGGGCAGGATCGAACACTGAAGCTTTCTTT.

This chain connects TRBV25-1 to TRBJ1-2; D not resolved. Between the trimmed V and J ends, which lost 8 bases and 4 bases, there was a span of 8 bases. Per germline, CDR1 MGHDK and CDR2 SYGVNS. This CDR3 is 11 amino acids long. The CDR3 region has the DNA TGTGCCAGCCAGGCTGGCTATGGCTACACCTTC. Protein sequence: CASQAGYGYTF.